The 3 T cell receptor beta chains below come from one sample, sequenced in a study of cytomegalovirus exposure and HLA in healthy donors. Only in-frame clones appear in the TCRdb table, and some are missing; sequencing was by immunoSEQ multiplex PCR. Altogether more than 100,000 clones are present, around 87% being singletons, with the ten largest covering around 6%. Sequencing was done on a sample of PBMCs. Receptor source: a woman in her late teens or twenties in good health and CMV-seropositive.

This chain uses TRBV2 with TRBJ1-1; 8 bases align to TRBD1. Germline CDR1 SNHLY, CDR2 FYNNEI. The junction had 9 bases not matched to a gene; V was cut back by 5 bases and J by 4 bases. This CDR3 spans 15 amino acids. CDR3 sequence (DNA): TGTGCCAGCAGTATCTTGGACAGGGCGGGCACTGAAGCTTTCTTT. It specifies CASSILDRAGTEAFF.

This chain links TRBV5-5 with TRBJ2-7; no definite D call. The CDR3 totals 12 residues. Germline values: CDR1 SGHKS, CDR2 YYEKEE (reference sequence). Trimming took off 3 bases at V and 1 base at J, with 5 bases between the two ends. The CDR3 protein is CASSYKSYEQYF. The CDR3 DNA follows: TGTGCCAGCAGCTACAAGTCCTACGAGCAGTACTTC.

This chain uses TRBV5-1 with TRBJ1-5; tentative D call: TRBD1 (6 bases). CDR3 length: 15 residues. The germline gives CDR1 SGHRS, CDR2 YFSETQ. Deletions cut 4 bases from V and 4 bases from J, with 15 bases between. This CDR3 reads CASSAQGKENQPQHF. DNA for the CDR3: TGCGCCAGCAGCGCCCAGGGGAAGGAGAATCAGCCCCAGCATTTT.